These 27 T cell receptor beta chains originate from one sample sequenced in a study of T cells in Graves' hyperthyroidism and ophthalmopathy. Researchers took RNA transcripts and amplified the TCR beta CDR3 regions from them. Using the HTBI primer set, a first-round RT-PCR was run on the TCR CDR3. TCRdb redid the calling of the multiplex PCR reads with MiXCR, one entry per CDR3 protein. This table has some 500,000 distinct CDR3 sequences, approximately 16% appearing once. The sequenced material came from blood. The receptors shown here come from a woman aged 25 to 39 with Graves' ophthalmopathy.

Many counts were recorded for this clonotype. The chain couples TRBV11-2 to TRBJ2-2; D may be TRBD2 (6 bases). The CDR3 covers 14 residues. Germline V gene lookup returns CDR1 SGHAT and CDR2 FQNNGV. V gave up 6 bases and J gave up 4 bases, with 12 bases separating them. The CDR3 DNA reads as TGTGCCAGCAGGGGCGCGGGACTCACCGGGGAGCTGTTTTTT. Its translation: CASRGAGLTGELFF.

The table lists this clonotype with a few counts. The chain couples TRBV6-2 or TRBV6-3 to TRBJ1-3, with D hard to call. The CDR3 consists of 13 residues. Trimming removed 7 bases from V and 0 bases from J, with 7 bases in between. The V gene's germline CDR1 is MNHEY and CDR2 SVGEGT. The CDR3 loop reads CASKRDSGNTIYF. The CDR3 nucleotides read TGTGCCAGCAAACGCGACTCTGGAAACACCATATATTTT.

This clonotype was counted at least ten times. The CDR3 spells CSASDGRSTDTQYF. CDR3 in DNA: TGCAGTGCTAGTGACGGGAGGTCCACAGATACGCAGTATTTT. This chain uses TRBV20-1 with TRBJ2-3, with 7 bases matching TRBD2. The CDR3 spans 14 residues. V lost 3 bases, J lost 2 bases, and 5 bases stayed unmatched. Germline lookup yields CDR1 DFQATT and CDR2 SNEGSKA (reference sequence).

V and J are TRBV5-6 and TRBJ1-1, with D possibly matching TRBD1 (5 bases). Germline CDR1 reads SGHDT; CDR2 reads YYEEEE. The length of the CDR3 is 16 residues. Between the trimmed V and J ends, which lost 0 bases and 0 bases, there was a span of 12 bases. CDR3 bases: TGTGCCAGCAGCTTGGTTCAGGGTTCAATGAACACTGAAGCTTTCTTT. It translates to CASSLVQGSMNTEAFF.

The chain links TRBV6-2 or TRBV6-3 to TRBJ2-1; 8 bases match TRBD2. The V gene's germline CDR1 is MNHEY and CDR2 SVGEGT. This CDR3 region has 16 residues. Germline trimming cut 5 bases from V and 2 bases from J; bases unmatched to any gene: 8. CDR3 sequence (DNA): TGTGCCAGCAGTGATGTGATTAGCGGGACCTACAATGAGCAGTTCTTC. Its translation is CASSDVISGTYNEQFF.

This clonotype was picked up a small number of times. The chain joins TRBV6-5 to TRBJ2-4, with 7 bases that match TRBD2. The length of the CDR3 is 17 residues. From germline, CDR1 is MNHEY and CDR2 SVGAGI. Losses at the gene ends were 3 bases for V and 0 bases for J; bases not matched to a gene: 8. CDR3 in DNA: TGTGCCAGCAGTTATGCGGGAGTATCATTAGCCAAAAACATTCAGTACTTC. Protein product: CASSYAGVSLAKNIQYF.

V and J are TRBV27 and TRBJ2-7, with D perhaps assigned TRBD1 or TRBD2 (5 bases each). V lost 4 bases and J lost 3, with 19 bases in between. The CDR3 has 16 residues. CDR1 and CDR2 (germline): MNHEY, SMNVEV (reference sequence). The CDR3 region has the DNA TGTGCCAGCAGTTCATCGGTGGGGGACGTAAGCTACGAGCAGTACTTC. This codes for CASSSSVGDVSYEQYF.

As DNA, the CDR3 is TGTGCCAGCAGCTTAGACGGGGGCTCAGTAACTAATGAAAAACTGTTTTTT. Its translation is CASSLDGGSVTNEKLFF. The rearrangement links TRBV7-9 to TRBJ1-4; perhaps TRBD1 as D (6 bases). V lost 1 base, J lost 1 base, and 13 bases lay in between. This CDR3 comprises 17 residues. Looked up from germline, CDR1 is SEHNR and CDR2 is FQNEAQ (reference sequence).

The table lists this clonotype with many counts. The chain couples TRBV11-2 to TRBJ2-7, with a weak D call TRBD2 (6 bases). The germline V gene has CDR1 SGHAT and CDR2 FQNNGV. Trimming removed 0 bases from V and 3 bases from J, with 12 bases in between. CDR3 length: 15 amino acids. DNA for the CDR3: TGTGCCAGCAGCTTAGAGGACGGAGGGGTCTACGAGCAGTACTTC. Protein product: CASSLEDGGVYEQYF.

This clonotype showed up just a few times. This rearrangement joins TRBV4-2 to TRBJ2-5; D is ambiguous. The ends were cut back, 0 bases at V and 4 bases at J, with 12 bases in the middle. The CDR3 consists of 15 residues. The germline gives CDR1 LGHNA, CDR2 YNFKEQ. CDR3 protein: CASSQDQTGLETQYF. Here the CDR3 DNA reads TGTGCCAGCAGCCAAGACCAAACGGGTTTAGAGACCCAGTACTTC.

This clonotype was observed many times. This chain uses TRBV3-1 with TRBJ2-5, with TRBD1 matching 7 bases. Germline V gene data show CDR1 as LGHDT and CDR2 as YNNKEL (reference sequence). The CDR3 is 13 amino acids. V gave up 5 bases and J gave up 5 bases; unmatched junction bases: 5. The CDR3 sequence: CASSLNRGETQYF. The CDR3 bases are TGTGCCAGCAGCTTAAACAGGGGTGAGACCCAGTACTTC.

The V and J genes are TRBV12-3 or TRBV12-4 and TRBJ2-1, with 7 bases lining up with TRBD2. The CDR3 is made up of 20 amino acids. J was trimmed by 1 base and V by 0 bases; bases with no gene match: 15. The CDR3 loop is CASSLALSPNGGGSYNEQFF. CDR3 coding DNA: TGTGCCAGCAGTTTAGCGCTCTCCCCAAATGGCGGGGGATCCTACAATGAGCAGTTCTTC.

This rearrangement joins TRBV4-3 to TRBJ1-6, with D perhaps TRBD1 (5 bases). From germline, CDR1 is LGHNA and CDR2 YSLEER. With 0 bases removed from V and 7 bases from J, the gap between germline ends came to 10 bases. CDR3 length: 15 residues. The chain's CDR3 is CASSQDVTGNSPLHF. The CDR3 region has the DNA TGCGCCAGCAGCCAAGATGTTACAGGCAATTCACCCCTCCACTTT.

The V call is TRBV20-1, the J call TRBJ2-1; TRBD2 matches 7 bases. V shed 2 bases, J shed 12 bases, and the junction held 19 bases outside the gene matches. The germline V gene has CDR1 DFQATT and CDR2 SNEGSKA (reference sequence). This CDR3 is built from 16 residues. The DNA of the CDR3 is TGCAGTGCTAGAACCAGACTAGCACCCGGCCAATCTTGGCAGTTCTTC. Translation gives CSARTRLAPGQSWQFF.

This clonotype was counted a few times. V usage is TRBV24-1 and J usage is TRBJ2-3; D is tentatively TRBD1 or TRBD2 (6 bases each). Germline lookup yields CDR1 KGHDR and CDR2 SFDVKD. V was pared by 2 bases and J by 6 bases, with 20 bases between. This CDR3 is built from 17 residues. The CDR3 region has the DNA TGTGCCACCAGTGATTCAACTAGGGGGGCGACTCTGGATACGCAGTATTTT. It is translated as CATSDSTRGATLDTQYF.

On this clonotype itself: The DNA is left out, because the CDR3 cannot be placed on it with certainty; the CDR3 is given as TCRdb lists it. The chain couples TRBV28 to TRBJ2-2; the table calls TRBD2, which could not be checked here. The germline gives CDR1 MDHEN, CDR2 SYDVKM. Termini included, the CDR3 measures 22 amino acids. The CDR3 loop reads CASSLLSPGEQYFGPGTGELFF.

This clonotype occurred many times. The chain links TRBV11-2 to TRBJ2-2, with 9 nucleotides matching TRBD2. In germline, CDR1 is SGHAT, CDR2 FQNNGV. J was trimmed by 1 base and V by 0 bases; bases with no gene match: 9. There are 19 residues in the CDR3. CDR3 protein: CASSLDVAGASENTGELFF. The CDR3 DNA sequence: TGTGCCAGCAGCTTAGATGTAGCGGGAGCTAGTGAGAACACCGGGGAGCTGTTTTTT. Full variable domain (remainder filled in from reference TRBV11-2 and TRBJ2-2): EAGVAQSPRYKIIEKRQSVAFWCNPISGHATLYWYQQILGQGPKLLIQFQNNGVVDDSQLPKDRFSAERLKGVDSTLKIQPAKLEDSAVYLCASSLDVAGASENTGELFFGEGSRLTVL.

Comment on this clonotype: The CDR3 ends on some other residue instead of the conserved phenylalanine or tryptophan, so this is likely a read error. The chain recombines TRBV20-1 with TRBJ1-1, with a possible D match to TRBD1 (6 bases). Germline assignment: CDR1 DFQATT and CDR2 SNEGSKA (reference sequence). The CDR3 is 13 residues long. Trimming took off 5 bases at V and 0 bases at J, with 10 bases between the two ends. CDR3 sequence: CSADQGMNTEAFL. The CDR3, as DNA: TGCAGTGCTGATCAGGGGATGAACACTGAAGCTTTCCTT.

The chain uses TRBV5-5 and TRBJ2-1; the D gene could be TRBD1 or TRBD2 (5 bases each). This CDR3 spans 12 amino acids. Germline V gene data show CDR1 as SGHKS and CDR2 as YYEKEE (reference sequence). The V end was cut by 8 bases, the J end by 3 bases, with 9 bases between. The CDR3 nucleotides read TGTGCCAGTTGGGACCTCTACAATGAGCAGTTCTTC. Its protein is CASWDLYNEQFF.

The V gene is TRBV7-9, the J gene TRBJ1-3; possibly TRBD1 for D (6 bases). Germline values: CDR1 SEHNR, CDR2 FQNEAQ (reference sequence). This CDR3 is 14 amino acids long. Between the trimmed V and J ends, which lost 5 bases and 8 bases, there was a span of 16 bases. As DNA, the CDR3 is TGTGCCAGCAGCGCGTCGGGCAGGGGAGACACCATATATTTT. Residues: CASSASGRGDTIYF.

To note about this clonotype: A single base separates this from a much larger clone, so it may be a read error. The CDR3 coding sequence is TGTGCCATCAGCGAAACAGGGGGTGACGCTGAAGCTTTCTTT. It codes for CAISETGGDAEAFF. The chain employs TRBV10-3 and TRBJ1-1, with 8 bases identical to TRBD1. CDR3 length: 14 amino acids. The ends lost 6 bases at V and 6 bases at J; junction bases unmatched: 9. In germline, CDR1 is ENHRY, CDR2 SYGVKD.

This clonotype was picked up many times. The J gene is TRBJ2-1, the V gene TRBV28; 7 bases align to TRBD2. Trimming cost V 2 bases and J 6 bases; bases outside gene matches: 7. The V gene's germline CDR1 is MDHEN and CDR2 SYDVKM. There are 15 residues in the CDR3. This chain's CDR3 is CASSLTLADTNEQFF. The CDR3, as DNA: TGTGCCAGCAGTTTAACCCTAGCGGATACCAATGAGCAGTTCTTC.

This clonotype came up many times. This rearrangement joins TRBV7-9 to TRBJ2-1; TRBD2 aligns across 7 bases. This CDR3 is 17 amino acids long. J was trimmed by 8 bases and V by 5 bases; bases with no gene match: 18. In germline, CDR1 is SEHNR, CDR2 FQNEAQ (reference sequence). DNA of the CDR3: TGTGCCAGCAGCCACCCGGCTAGCGGAGGACATTGGGATGAGCAGTTCTTC. This gives the protein CASSHPASGGHWDEQFF. Full variable domain (rest looked up from reference TRBV7-9 and TRBJ2-1): DTGVSQNPRHKITKRGQNVTFRCDPISEHNRLYWYRQTLGQGPEFLTYFQNEAQLEKSRLLSDRFSAERPKGSFSTLEIQRTEQGDSAMYLCASSHPASGGHWDEQFFGPGTRLTVL.

The chain recombines TRBV20-1 with TRBJ2-7, with D possibly TRBD2 on 6 matching bases. Germline assignment: CDR1 DFQATT and CDR2 SNEGSKA (reference sequence). Trimming shortened V by 3 bases and J by 7 bases, and 19 bases separated the two germline ends. This CDR3 has 14 residues. CDR3 DNA: TGCAGTGCTAGGACCCTACTTGGGGCGGGGGAGCAGTACTTC. Translating it yields CSARTLLGAGEQYF.

The sample holds many counts of this clonotype. The V gene is TRBV20-1, the J gene TRBJ2-1; tentatively, D is TRBD1 (6 bases). This CDR3 comprises 15 residues. The germline V and J ends were trimmed by 0 bases and 4 bases, with 13 bases remaining between them. Germline lookup yields CDR1 DFQATT and CDR2 SNEGSKA (reference sequence). The CDR3 nucleotides read TGCAGTGCTAGAGAGACAGGTGGTCCGTACAATGAGCAGTTCTTC. Amino acid sequence: CSARETGGPYNEQFF.

This clonotype was seen many times. The rearrangement joins TRBV7-2 to TRBJ2-7; D remains ambiguous. V lost 2 bases, J lost 6 bases, and 8 bases lay in between. This CDR3 is 12 amino acids long. In germline, CDR1 is SGHTA, CDR2 FQGNSA. CDR3 region: CASSLILGEQYF. CDR3 sequence (DNA): TGTGCCAGCAGCTTAATTCTGGGCGAGCAGTACTTC.

This clonotype was picked up many times. The rearrangement joins TRBV2 to TRBJ1-5; 7 nucleotides align to TRBD1. In germline, CDR1 is SNHLY, CDR2 FYNNEI. Trimming cost V 4 bases and J 4 bases; bases outside gene matches: 7. The length of the CDR3 is 15 residues. For the CDR3, the DNA is TGTGCCAGCAGTGTATCACAGGGGTTAAATCAGCCCCAGCATTTT. It translates to CASSVSQGLNQPQHF.